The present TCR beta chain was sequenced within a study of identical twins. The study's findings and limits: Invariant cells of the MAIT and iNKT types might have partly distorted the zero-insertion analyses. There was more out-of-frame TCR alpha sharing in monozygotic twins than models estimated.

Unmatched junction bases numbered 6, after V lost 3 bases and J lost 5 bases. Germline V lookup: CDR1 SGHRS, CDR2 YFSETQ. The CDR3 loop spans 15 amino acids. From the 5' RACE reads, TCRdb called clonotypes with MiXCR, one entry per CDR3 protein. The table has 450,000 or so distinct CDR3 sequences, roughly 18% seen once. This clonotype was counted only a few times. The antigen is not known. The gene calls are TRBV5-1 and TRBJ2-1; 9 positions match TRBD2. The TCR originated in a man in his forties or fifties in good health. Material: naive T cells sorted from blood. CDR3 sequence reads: CASSSVAGAHNEQFF. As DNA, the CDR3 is TGCGCCAGCAGCTCCGTAGCGGGGGCCCACAATGAGCAGTTCTTC.